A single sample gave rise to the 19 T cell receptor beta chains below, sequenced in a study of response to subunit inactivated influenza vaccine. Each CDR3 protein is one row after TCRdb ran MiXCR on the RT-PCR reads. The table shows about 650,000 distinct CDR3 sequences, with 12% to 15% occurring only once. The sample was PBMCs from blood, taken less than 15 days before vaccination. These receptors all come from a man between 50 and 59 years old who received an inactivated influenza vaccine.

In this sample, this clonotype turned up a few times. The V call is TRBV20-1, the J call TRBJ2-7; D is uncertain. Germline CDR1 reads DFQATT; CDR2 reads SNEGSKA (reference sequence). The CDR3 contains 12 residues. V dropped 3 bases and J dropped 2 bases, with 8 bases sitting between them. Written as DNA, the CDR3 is TGCAGTGCTAGTCCCGATACCTACGAGCAGTACTTC. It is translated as CSASPDTYEQYF.

The CDR3 spells CASRTSSAYEQYF. Written as DNA, the CDR3 is TGTGCCAGCAGGACTAGCAGCGCCTACGAGCAGTACTTC. This rearrangement joins TRBV28 to TRBJ2-7; 7 positions match TRBD2. V lost 6 bases to trimming and J lost 2 bases; unmatched junction nucleotides: 4. This CDR3 region has 13 residues. Germline values: CDR1 MDHEN, CDR2 SYDVKM.

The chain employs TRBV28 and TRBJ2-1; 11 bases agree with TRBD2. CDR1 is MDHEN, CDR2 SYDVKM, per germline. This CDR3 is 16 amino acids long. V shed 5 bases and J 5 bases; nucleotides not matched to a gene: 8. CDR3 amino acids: CASSPLLAGGDNEQFF. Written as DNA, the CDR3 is TGTGCCAGCAGTCCACTGCTAGCGGGAGGTGACAATGAGCAGTTCTTC.

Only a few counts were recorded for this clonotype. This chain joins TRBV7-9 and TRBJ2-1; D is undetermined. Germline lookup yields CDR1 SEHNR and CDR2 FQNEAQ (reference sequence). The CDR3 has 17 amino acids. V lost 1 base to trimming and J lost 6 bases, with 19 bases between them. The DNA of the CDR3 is TGTGCCAGCAGCTTAGGTGACCCCACCGACATGGCCAATGAGCAGTTCTTC. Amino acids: CASSLGDPTDMANEQFF.

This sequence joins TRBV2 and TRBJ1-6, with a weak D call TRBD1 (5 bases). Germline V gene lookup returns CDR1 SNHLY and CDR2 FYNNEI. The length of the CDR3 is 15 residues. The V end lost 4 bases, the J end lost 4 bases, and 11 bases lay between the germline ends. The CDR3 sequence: CASSARGTYNSPLHF. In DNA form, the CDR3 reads TGTGCCAGCAGTGCTCGGGGGACTTATAATTCACCCCTCCACTTT.

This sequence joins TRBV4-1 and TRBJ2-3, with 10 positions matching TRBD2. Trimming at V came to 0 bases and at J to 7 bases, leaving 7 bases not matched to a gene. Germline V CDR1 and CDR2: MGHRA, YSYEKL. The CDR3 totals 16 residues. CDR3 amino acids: CASSQDGSGGAHTQYF. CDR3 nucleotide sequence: TGCGCCAGCAGCCAAGATGGCAGCGGGGGGGCGCATACGCAGTATTTT.

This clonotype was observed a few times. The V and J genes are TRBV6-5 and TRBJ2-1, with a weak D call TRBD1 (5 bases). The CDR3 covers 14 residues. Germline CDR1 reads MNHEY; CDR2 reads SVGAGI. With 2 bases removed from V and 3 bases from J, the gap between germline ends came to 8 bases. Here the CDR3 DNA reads TGTGCCAGCAGTTACGCAGGGATCTACAATGAGCAGTTCTTC. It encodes CASSYAGIYNEQFF.

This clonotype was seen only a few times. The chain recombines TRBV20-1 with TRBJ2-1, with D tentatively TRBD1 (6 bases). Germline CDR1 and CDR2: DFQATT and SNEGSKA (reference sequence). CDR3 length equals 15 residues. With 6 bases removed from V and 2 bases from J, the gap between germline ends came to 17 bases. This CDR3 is CSATDSRWPYNEQFF. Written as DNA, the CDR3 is TGCAGTGCAACGGACAGCAGGTGGCCCTACAATGAGCAGTTCTTC.

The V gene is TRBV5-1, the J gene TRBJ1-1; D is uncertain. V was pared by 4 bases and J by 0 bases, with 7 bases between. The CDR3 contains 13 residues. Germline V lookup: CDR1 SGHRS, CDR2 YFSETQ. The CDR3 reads CASSEPMNTEAFF. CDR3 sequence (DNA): TGCGCCAGCAGCGAACCGATGAACACTGAAGCTTTCTTT.

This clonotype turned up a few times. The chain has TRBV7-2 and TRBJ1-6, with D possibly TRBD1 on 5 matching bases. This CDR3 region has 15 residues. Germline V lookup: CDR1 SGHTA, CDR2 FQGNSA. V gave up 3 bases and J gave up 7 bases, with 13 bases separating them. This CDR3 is CASSLGRVKNSPLHF. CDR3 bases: TGTGCCAGCAGCTTGGGCAGGGTGAAGAATTCACCCCTCCACTTT.

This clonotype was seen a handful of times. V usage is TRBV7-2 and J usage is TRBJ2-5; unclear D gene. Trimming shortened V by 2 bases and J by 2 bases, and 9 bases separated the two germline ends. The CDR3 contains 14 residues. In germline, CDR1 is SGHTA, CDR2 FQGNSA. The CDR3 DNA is TGTGCCAGCAGCTTAAATCAAGGTCAAGAGACCCAGTACTTC. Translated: CASSLNQGQETQYF.

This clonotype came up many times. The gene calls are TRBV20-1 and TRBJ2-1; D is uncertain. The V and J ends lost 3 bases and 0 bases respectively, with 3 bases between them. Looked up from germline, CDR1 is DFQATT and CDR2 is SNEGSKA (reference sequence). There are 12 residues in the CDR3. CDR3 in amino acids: CSASRSYNEQFF. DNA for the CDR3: TGCAGTGCTAGCCGCTCCTACAATGAGCAGTTCTTC.

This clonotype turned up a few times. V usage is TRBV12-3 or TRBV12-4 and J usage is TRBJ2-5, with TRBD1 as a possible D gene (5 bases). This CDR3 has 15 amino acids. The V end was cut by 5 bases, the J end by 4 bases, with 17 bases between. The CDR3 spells CASSPFLTELETQYF. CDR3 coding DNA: TGTGCCAGCAGTCCTTTCTTGACAGAGCTAGAGACCCAGTACTTC.

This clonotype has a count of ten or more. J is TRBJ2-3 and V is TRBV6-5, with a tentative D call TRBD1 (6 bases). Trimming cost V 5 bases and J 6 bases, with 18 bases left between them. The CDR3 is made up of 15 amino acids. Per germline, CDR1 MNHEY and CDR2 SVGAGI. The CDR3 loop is CASSHGDLGGDTQYF. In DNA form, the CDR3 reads TGTGCCAGCAGTCACGGCGACTTAGGGGGTGATACGCAGTATTTT.

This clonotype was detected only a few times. CDR3: CASSQDKIGQGSGELFF. The CDR3 DNA follows: TGTGCCAGCAGCCAAGATAAAATAGGACAGGGGTCCGGGGAGCTGTTTTTT. The genes are TRBV4-2 and TRBJ2-2; 9 bases line up with TRBD1. This CDR3 spans 17 amino acids. With V trimmed by 0 bases and J by 6 bases, 8 bases remained unmatched. Germline lookup yields CDR1 LGHNA and CDR2 YNFKEQ.

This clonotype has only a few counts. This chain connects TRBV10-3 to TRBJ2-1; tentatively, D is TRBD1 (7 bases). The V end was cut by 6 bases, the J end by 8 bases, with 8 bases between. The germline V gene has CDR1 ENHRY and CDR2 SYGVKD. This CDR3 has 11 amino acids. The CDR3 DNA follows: TGTGCCATCAGCAGGGGGGATGAGCAGTTCTTC. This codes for CAISRGDEQFF.

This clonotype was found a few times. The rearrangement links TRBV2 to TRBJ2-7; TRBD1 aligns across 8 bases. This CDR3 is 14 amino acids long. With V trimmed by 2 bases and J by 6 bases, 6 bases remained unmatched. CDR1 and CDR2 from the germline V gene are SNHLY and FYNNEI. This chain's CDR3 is CASSERQGAFEQYF. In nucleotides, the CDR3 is TGTGCCAGCAGTGAAAGGCAGGGGGCTTTCGAGCAGTACTTC.

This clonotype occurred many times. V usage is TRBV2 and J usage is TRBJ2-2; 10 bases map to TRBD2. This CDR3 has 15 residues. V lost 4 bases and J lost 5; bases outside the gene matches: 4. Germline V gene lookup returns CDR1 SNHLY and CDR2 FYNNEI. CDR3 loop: CASSGAGGPTGELFF. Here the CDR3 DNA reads TGTGCCAGCAGTGGAGCGGGGGGGCCTACCGGGGAGCTGTTTTTT.

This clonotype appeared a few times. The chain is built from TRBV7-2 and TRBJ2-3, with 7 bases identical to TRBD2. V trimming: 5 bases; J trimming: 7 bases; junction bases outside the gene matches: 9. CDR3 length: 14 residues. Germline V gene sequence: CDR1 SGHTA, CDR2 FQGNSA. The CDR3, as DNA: TGTGCCAGCAGCACTATGCCGGGAGGTAATACGCAGTATTTT. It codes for CASSTMPGGNTQYF.